The entry below gives a single T cell receptor beta chain sequence along with its context. What it binds is unknown. This entry belongs to a study of synovial regulatory T cells in juvenile arthritis. Study overall: Six or seven patients were on methotrexate and a few were untreated. The study's findings and limits: CDR3 overlap with synovial Tregs was higher for iaTregs than other blood Tregs. Largely private between patients, iaTreg TCR repertoires showed partial overlap with synovial Teff and blood CPL repertoires. Compared with other blood Treg cells, inflammation-associated Treg cells had reduced TCR diversity.

Profiled with immunoSEQ multiplex PCR; TCRdb holds only in-frame clones, not every one. The sample table sets out about 10,000 clones. Germline loops: CDR1 SGHRS, CDR2 YFSETQ. The CDR3 spans 16 residues. No DNA was logged. The chain has TRBV5-1 and TRBJ2-2; TCRdb proposes TRBD1, but this gene call is untestable without DNA. The receptor was isolated from a donor aged 2-35 years with juvenile idiopathic arthritis. The material sequenced was Treg cells from blood. Subset here: remaining (HLA-DR-negative) circulating blood Treg cells. This chain's CDR3 is CASSTGTGTITGELFF.